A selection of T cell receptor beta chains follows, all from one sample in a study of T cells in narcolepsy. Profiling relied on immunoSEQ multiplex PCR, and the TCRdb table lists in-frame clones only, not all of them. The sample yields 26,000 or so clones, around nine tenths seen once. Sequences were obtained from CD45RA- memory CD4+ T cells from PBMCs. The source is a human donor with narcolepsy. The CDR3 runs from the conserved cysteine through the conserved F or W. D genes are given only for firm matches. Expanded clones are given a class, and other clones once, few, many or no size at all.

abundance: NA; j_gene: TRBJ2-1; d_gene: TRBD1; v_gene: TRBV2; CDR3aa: CASKGQNNEQFF; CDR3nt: TGTGCCAGCAAGGGACAGAACAATGAGCAGTTCTTC
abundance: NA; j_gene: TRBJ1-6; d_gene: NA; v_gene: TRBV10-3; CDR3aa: CAISESSPAGNSPLHF; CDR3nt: TGTGCCATCAGTGAGTCGAGTCCGGCGGGTAATTCACCCCTCCACTTT
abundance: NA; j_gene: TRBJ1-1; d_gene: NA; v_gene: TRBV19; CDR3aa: CASKATGGSNTEAFF; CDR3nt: TGTGCCAGTAAGGCGACGGGAGGTTCGAACACTGAAGCTTTCTTT
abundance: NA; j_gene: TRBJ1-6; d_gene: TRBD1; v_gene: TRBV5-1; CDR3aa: CASSPLPGQSYSPLHF; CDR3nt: TGCGCCAGCAGCCCACTCCCGGGACAGAGCTATTCACCCCTCCACTTT
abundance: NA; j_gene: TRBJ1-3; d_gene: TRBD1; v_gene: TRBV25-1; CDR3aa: CASSPGQALSGNTIYF; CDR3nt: TGTGCCAGCAGTCCCGGACAGGCGCTCTCTGGAAACACCATATATTTT
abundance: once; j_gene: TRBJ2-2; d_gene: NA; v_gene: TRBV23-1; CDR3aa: CASSQRDSTNTGELFF; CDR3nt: TGCGCCAGCAGTCAGCGAGACTCGACGAACACCGGGGAGCTGTTTTTT
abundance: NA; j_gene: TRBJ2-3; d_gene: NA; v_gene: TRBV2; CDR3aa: CASSELESTDTQYF; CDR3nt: TGTGCCAGCAGTGAACTGGAAAGCACAGATACGCAGTATTTT
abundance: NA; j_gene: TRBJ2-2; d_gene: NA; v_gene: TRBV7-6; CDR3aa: CASSLAGGDTGELFF; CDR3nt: TGTGCCAGCAGCTTAGCAGGAGGGGACACCGGGGAGCTGTTTTTT
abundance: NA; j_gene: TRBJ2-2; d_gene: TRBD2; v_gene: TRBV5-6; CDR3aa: CASSTGTTANTGELFF; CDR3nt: TGTGCCAGCAGTACCGGGACTACCGCGAACACCGGGGAGCTGTTTTTT
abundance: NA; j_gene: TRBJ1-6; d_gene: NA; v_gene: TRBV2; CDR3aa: CASSEDPALRDNSPLHF; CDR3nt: TGTGCCAGCAGTGAAGATCCCGCCCTACGGGATAATTCACCCCTCCACTTT
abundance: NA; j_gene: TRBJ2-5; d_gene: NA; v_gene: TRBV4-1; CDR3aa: CASSQLVGTTGTQYF; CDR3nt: TGCGCCAGCAGCCAACTAGTCGGGACCACGGGGACCCAGTACTTC
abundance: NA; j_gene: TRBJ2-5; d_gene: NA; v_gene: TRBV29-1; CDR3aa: CSVGPGPAVGETQYF; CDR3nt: TGCAGCGTGGGACCGGGCCCAGCTGTGGGGGAGACCCAGTACTTC
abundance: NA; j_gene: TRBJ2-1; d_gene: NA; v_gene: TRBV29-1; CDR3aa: CSVDAATIGQFF; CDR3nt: TGCAGCGTTGACGCAGCCACTATCGGGCAGTTCTTC
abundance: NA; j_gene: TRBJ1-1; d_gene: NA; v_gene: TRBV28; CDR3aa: CASSLGLDRNTEAFF; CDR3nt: TGTGCCAGCTCCTTGGGGCTAGACCGGAACACTGAAGCTTTCTTT
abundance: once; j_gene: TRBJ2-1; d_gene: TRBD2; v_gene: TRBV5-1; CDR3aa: CASTLGKYSGGPISYNEQFF; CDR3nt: TGCGCCAGCACCCTGGGGAAGTATAGCGGGGGGCCGATCTCCTACAATGAGCAGTTCTTC
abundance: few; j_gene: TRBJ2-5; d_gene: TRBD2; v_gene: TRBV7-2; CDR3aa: CASSLYSSGGLYQETQYF; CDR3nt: TGTGCCAGCAGCTTATATTCTAGCGGGGGCCTGTACCAAGAGACCCAGTACTTC
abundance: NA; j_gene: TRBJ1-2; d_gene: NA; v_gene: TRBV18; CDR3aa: CASSPPAGGYGYTF; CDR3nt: TGTGCCAGCTCACCACCGGCCGGAGGCTATGGCTACACCTTC
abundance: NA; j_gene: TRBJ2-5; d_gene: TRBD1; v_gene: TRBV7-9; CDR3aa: CASSLQGQGAETQYF; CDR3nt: TGTGCCAGCAGCTTACAGGGACAGGGGGCGGAGACCCAGTACTTC
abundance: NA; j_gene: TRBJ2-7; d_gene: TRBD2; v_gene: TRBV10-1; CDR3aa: CASSESTGGVHEQYF; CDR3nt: TGCGCCAGCAGTGAGTCGACCGGGGGGGTACACGAGCAGTACTTC
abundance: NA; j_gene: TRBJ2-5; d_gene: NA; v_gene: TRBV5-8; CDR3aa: CASSLVETQYF; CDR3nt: TGTGCCAGCAGCTTGGTGGAGACCCAGTACTTC
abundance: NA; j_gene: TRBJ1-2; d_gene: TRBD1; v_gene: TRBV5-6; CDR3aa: CASSLYRGYGYTF; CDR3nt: TGTGCCAGCAGCTTGTACAGGGGCTATGGCTACACCTTC
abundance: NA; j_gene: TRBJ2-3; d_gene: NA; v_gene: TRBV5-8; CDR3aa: CASSSRLGTQYF; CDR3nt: TGTGCCAGCAGCTCGAGATTGGGTACGCAGTATTTT
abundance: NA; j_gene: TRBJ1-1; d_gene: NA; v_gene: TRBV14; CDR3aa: CASSRQVNTEAFF; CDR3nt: TGTGCCAGCAGCCGACAGGTGAACACTGAAGCTTTCTTT
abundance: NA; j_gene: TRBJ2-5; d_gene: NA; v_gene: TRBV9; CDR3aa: CASSVATGNGETQYF; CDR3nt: TGTGCCAGCAGCGTAGCTACGGGGAATGGGGAGACCCAGTACTTC
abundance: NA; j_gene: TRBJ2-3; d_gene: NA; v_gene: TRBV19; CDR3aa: CASTQVGERDTQYF; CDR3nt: TGTGCCAGTACCCAGGTGGGGGAGAGAGATACGCAGTATTTT
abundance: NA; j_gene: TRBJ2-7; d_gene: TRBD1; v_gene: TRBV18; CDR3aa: CASSLLGQGSDEQYF; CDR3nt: TGTGCCAGCTCACTCCTCGGACAGGGGAGCGACGAGCAGTACTTC
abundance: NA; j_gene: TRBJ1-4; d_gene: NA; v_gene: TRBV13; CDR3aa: CASSLGLRPNEKLFF; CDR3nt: TGTGCCAGCAGCTTAGGCCTGAGACCTAATGAAAAACTGTTTTTT
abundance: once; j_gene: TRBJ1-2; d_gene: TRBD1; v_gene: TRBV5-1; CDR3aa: CASSPDRLNYGYTF; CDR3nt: TGCGCCAGCAGTCCGGACAGGCTCAACTATGGCTACACCTTC
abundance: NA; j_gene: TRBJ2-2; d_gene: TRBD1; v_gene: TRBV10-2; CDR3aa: CASRGQGESGELFF; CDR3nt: TGCGCCAGCAGGGGACAGGGGGAATCCGGGGAGCTGTTTTTT
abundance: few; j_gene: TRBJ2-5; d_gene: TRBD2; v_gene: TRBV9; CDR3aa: CASSVAGGVETQYF; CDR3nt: TGTGCCAGCAGCGTAGCTGGGGGGGTTGAGACCCAGTACTTC
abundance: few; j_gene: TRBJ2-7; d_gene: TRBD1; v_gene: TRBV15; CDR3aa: CATSKRTGSYEQYF; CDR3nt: TGTGCCACCAGCAAAAGGACAGGGTCCTACGAGCAGTACTTC
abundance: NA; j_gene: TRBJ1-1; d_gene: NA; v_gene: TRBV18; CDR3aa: CASSPQGPPNTEAFF; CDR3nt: TGTGCCAGCTCACCCCAGGGACCGCCGAACACTGAAGCTTTCTTT
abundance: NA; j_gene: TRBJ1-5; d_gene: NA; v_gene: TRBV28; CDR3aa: CASRSASIQGGQPQHF; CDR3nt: TGTGCCAGCAGGTCAGCCTCGATTCAGGGTGGTCAGCCCCAGCATTTT
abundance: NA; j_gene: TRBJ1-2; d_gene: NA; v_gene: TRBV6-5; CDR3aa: CASSRGPATYGYTF; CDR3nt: TGTGCCAGCAGCCGAGGCCCGGCTACCTATGGCTACACCTTC
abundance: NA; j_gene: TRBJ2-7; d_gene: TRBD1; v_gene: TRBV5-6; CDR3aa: CASSFGTAIYEQYF; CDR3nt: TGTGCCAGCAGCTTCGGGACAGCTATTTACGAGCAGTACTTC
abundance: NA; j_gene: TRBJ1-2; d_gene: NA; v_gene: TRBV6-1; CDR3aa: CASRPTGLAYGYTF; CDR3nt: TGTGCCAGCAGACCCACCGGGCTGGCCTATGGCTACACCTTC
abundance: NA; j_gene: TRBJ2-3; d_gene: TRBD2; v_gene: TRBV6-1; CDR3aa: CATGTSGYDTQYF; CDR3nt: TGTGCCACCGGGACTAGCGGGTACGATACGCAGTATTTT
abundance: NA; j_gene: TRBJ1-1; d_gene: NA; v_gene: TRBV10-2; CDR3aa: CASSDLSFGVGNTEAFF; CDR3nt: TGCGCCAGCAGTGACCTGTCGTTCGGGGTCGGGAACACTGAAGCTTTCTTT
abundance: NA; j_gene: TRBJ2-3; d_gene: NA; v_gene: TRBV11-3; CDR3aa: CASSLDFTPARAQYF; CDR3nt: TGTGCCAGCAGCTTAGATTTCACCCCGGCACGTGCGCAGTATTTT
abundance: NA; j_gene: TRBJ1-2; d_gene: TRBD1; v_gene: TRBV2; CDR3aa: CASSGPGGQDGYTF; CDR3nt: TGTGCCAGCAGTGGGCCAGGGGGGCAAGATGGCTACACCTTC
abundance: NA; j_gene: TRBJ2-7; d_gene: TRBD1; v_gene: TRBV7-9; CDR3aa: CASSSTGTGLPEQYF; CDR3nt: TGTGCCAGCAGCTCAACCGGGACAGGGCTTCCCGAGCAGTACTTC
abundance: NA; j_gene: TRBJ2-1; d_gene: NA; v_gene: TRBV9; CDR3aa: CASSTHGTNTPNEQFF; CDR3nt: TGTGCCAGCAGCACCCATGGGACAAACACTCCCAATGAGCAGTTCTTC
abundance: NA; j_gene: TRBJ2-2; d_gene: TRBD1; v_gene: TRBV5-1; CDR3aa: CASSLFGPTGGATGELFF; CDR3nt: TGCGCCAGCAGCTTGTTTGGGCCCACAGGGGGCGCGACCGGGGAGCTGTTTTTT
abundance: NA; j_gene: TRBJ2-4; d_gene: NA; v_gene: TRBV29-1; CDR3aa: CSVDTGTPIQYF; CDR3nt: TGCAGCGTTGATACCGGGACCCCCATTCAGTACTTC